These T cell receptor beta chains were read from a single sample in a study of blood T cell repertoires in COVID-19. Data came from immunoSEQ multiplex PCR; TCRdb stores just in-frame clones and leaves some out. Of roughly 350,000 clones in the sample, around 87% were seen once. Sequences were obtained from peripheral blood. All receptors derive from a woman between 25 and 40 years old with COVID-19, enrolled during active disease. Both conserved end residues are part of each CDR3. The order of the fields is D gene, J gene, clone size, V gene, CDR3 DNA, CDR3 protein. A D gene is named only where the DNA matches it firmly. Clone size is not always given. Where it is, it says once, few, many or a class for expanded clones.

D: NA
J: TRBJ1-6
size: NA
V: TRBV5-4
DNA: TGTGCCAGCAGCTTCGAAGTGCGGGGTTCACCCCTCCACTTT
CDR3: CASSFEVRGSPLHF

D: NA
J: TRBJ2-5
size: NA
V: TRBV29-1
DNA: TGCAGCGTTGGACAGGTGAAAGAGACCCAGTACTTC
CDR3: CSVGQVKETQYF

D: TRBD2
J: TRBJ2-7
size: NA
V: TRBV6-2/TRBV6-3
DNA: TGTGCCAGCAGTATGACTAGCGGGAGGGCCTACGAGCAGTACTTC
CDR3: CASSMTSGRAYEQYF

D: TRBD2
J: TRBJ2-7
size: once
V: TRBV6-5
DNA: TGTGCCAGCAGTTACTCTGGGGGGGGGTCCTACGAGCAGTACTTC
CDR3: CASSYSGGGSYEQYF

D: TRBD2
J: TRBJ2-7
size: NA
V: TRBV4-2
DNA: TGTGCCAGCAGCCAAGAAGCGGCGGCTAGCGGGAACGAGCAGTACTTC
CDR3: CASSQEAAASGNEQYF

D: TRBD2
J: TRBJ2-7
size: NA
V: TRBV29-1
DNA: TGCAGCGTTGGGATAGCGGGAGGGCAGGTGTTCGAGCAGTACTTC
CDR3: CSVGIAGGQVFEQYF

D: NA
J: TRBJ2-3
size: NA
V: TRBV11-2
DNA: TGTGCCAGCAGCCCGCAGGGGTTAGGGGATACGCAGTATTTT
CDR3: CASSPQGLGDTQYF

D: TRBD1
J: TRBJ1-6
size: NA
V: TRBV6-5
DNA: TGTGCCAGCAGTTACTCATCAGGGGGCTGGGGGTCACCCCTCCACTTT
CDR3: CASSYSSGGWGSPLHF

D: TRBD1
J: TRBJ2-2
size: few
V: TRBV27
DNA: TGTGCCAGCAGTACAGAATACAGGGGCGCCGGGGAGCTGTTTTTT
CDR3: CASSTEYRGAGELFF

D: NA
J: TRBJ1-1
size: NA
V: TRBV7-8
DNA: TGTGCCAGCAGCTTCAGGAAAGACACTGAAGCTTTCTTT
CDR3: CASSFRKDTEAFF